The TCR beta chain described here comes from a study of blood T cell repertoires in COVID-19. Across the whole study: Samples taken during acute and convalescent COVID-19 were collected in the United States, Italy and Spain. Sources were T cells, B-cell-depleted T cells, or PBMCs; the material itself was cDNA or gDNA.

The trim removed 7 bases at V and 3 bases at J, leaving 5 bases unmatched. In germline, CDR1 is SGHVS, CDR2 FQNEAQ. CDR3 length: 14 residues. Authors' data handling: Amplified reference gene primers provided the basis for estimating nucleated cell counts. The data were produced by immunoSEQ multiplex PCR, yet TCRdb's version contains in-frame clones alone and is incomplete. V and J calls and clone size follow that table, whereas D and trimming were derived from the DNA. The table shows 45,000 to 65,000 clones, with around 90% occurring only once. The V and J genes are TRBV7-8 and TRBJ2-5, with 10 bases identical to TRBD1. This clonotype was obtained from a human donor in a cohort sampled during active COVID-19. The material sequenced was peripheral blood. Written as DNA, the CDR3 is TGTGCCAGCAACAAAGGACAGGGGGAAGAGACCCAGTACTTC. Protein product: CASNKGQGEETQYF.